Detailed here is one TCR beta chain. Antigen unknown. Patients with a history of autoimmune disease or on systemic immunosuppression were excluded. Sequencing was performed with immunoSEQ multiplex PCR; in TCRdb, only in-frame clones are kept and a portion is missing. Of more than 80,000 clones in the sample, approximately 90% were seen once. This record comes from a study of OX40 agonist ivuxolimab in advanced cancers. Study results and limitations: The study observed clonal expansion of CD4+ and CD8+ blood T cells by week 6 at 0.1 to 3.0 mg/kg. Antigen targets of the expanded peripheral T cells went undetermined.

The sequence came from an adult with an advanced solid tumor such as melanoma, head and neck, liver or kidney cancer. The sequencing here drew on CD4+ or CD8+ T cells sorted from blood, taken in a trial of the OX40 agonist ivuxolimab.

CDR3 residues: CATLNRANTEAFF. CDR3 bases: TGTGCCACCCTAAACCGGGCAAACACTGAAGCTTTCTTT. The genes are TRBV28 and TRBJ1-1; D call uncertain. The CDR3 is made up of 13 amino acids. The V gene lost 10 bases and the J gene lost 2 bases, with 14 bases spanning the gap. CDR1 and CDR2 from the germline V gene are MDHEN and SYDVKM.